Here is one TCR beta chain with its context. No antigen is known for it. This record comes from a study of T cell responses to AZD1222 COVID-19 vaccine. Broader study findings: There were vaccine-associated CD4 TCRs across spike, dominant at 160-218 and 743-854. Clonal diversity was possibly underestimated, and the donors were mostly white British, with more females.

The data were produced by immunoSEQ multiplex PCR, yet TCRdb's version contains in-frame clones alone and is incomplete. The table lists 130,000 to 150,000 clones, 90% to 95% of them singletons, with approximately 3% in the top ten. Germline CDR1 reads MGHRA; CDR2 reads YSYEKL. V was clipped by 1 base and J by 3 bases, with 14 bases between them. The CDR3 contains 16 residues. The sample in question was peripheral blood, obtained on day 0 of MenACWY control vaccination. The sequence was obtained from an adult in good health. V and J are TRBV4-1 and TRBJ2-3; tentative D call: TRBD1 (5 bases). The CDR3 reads CASSQVDMGFTDTQYF. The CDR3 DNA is TGCGCCAGCAGCCAAGTGGACATGGGGTTTACAGATACGCAGTATTTT.